Shown below are 13 T cell receptor beta chains from a single sample sequenced in a study of memory CD4+ T cells and cytomegalovirus serostatus. The sort gate was single viable CD3+CD4+CD8-CD45RO+ cells for memory CD4+ T cells. Using immunoSEQ multiplex PCR, the repertoire was profiled, and TCRdb retains in-frame clones only, with some absent. Of about 46,000 clones in the sample, around 82% were seen once. Sequences were obtained from memory CD4+ T cells from blood. The receptors were gathered from an adult in good health and CMV-seronegative.

The V and J genes are TRBV30 and TRBJ2-3; 7 positions agree with TRBD2. The length of the CDR3 is 14 residues. Unmatched junction bases numbered 8, after V lost 4 bases and J lost 4 bases. Germline CDR1 is GTSNPN and CDR2 is SVGIG (reference sequence). The CDR3 reads CAWTSGVVPDTQYF. As DNA, the CDR3 is TGTGCCTGGACCAGCGGGGTAGTTCCAGATACGCAGTATTTT. Using reference TRBV30 and TRBJ2-3 for the parts outside the CDR3, the full variable domain is SQTIHQWPATLVQPVGSPLSLECTVEGTSNPNLYWYRQAAGRGLQLLFYSVGIGQISSEVPQNLSASRPQDRQFILSSKKLLLSDSGFYLCAWTSGVVPDTQYFGPGTRLTVL.

This clone was counted between two and nine times. The chain is built from TRBV2 and TRBJ2-1, with no clear D. The CDR3 is 12 amino acids. V was clipped by 6 bases and J by 13 bases, with 16 bases between them. Per germline, CDR1 SNHLY and CDR2 FYNNEI. In DNA, the CDR3 is TGTGCCAGCAGAGCTCCGCCGGAACAACAGTTCTTC. It codes for CASRAPPEQQFF.

Here the CDR3 reads CASSLMGGSSGANVLTF. The CDR3, as DNA: TGTGCCAGCAGCTTGATGGGCGGCTCCTCTGGGGCCAACGTCCTGACTTTC. The chain couples TRBV5-8 to TRBJ2-6; D not certain. V lost 1 base, J lost 0 bases, and 11 bases lay in between. The CDR3 consists of 17 residues. From germline, CDR1 is SGHTS and CDR2 YDEGEE.

This chain uses TRBV11-2 with TRBJ1-2; 7 bases are shared with TRBD1. The CDR3 spans 14 residues. Germline values: CDR1 SGHAT, CDR2 FQNNGV. The V and J ends lost 4 bases and 6 bases, in that order; junction bases with no gene match: 8. Written as DNA, the CDR3 is TGTGCCAGCAGCTCCTCGACAGGGAAGGATGGCTACACCTTC. It translates to CASSSSTGKDGYTF.

The gene calls are TRBV7-2 and TRBJ1-5; 8 bases are shared with TRBD1. There are 15 residues in the CDR3. Germline V lookup: CDR1 SGHTA, CDR2 FQGNSA. V was clipped by 1 base and J by 8 bases; unmatched bases: 7. CDR3 residues: CASSLGGRGLEPQHF. The CDR3 DNA reads TGTGCCAGCAGCTTAGGGGGCAGGGGGCTTGAGCCCCAGCATTTT.

For the CDR3, the DNA is TGTGCCAGCAGCTTAAAGGGTTACTCCTACAATGAGCAGTTCTTC. This sequence encodes CASSLKGYSYNEQFF. The chain uses TRBV7-3 and TRBJ2-1; no clear D. Germline CDR1 and CDR2: SGHTA and FQGTGA. The CDR3 is 15 amino acids. V lost 1 base, J lost 0 bases, and 7 bases lay in between.

This clone was seen once. The chain is built from TRBV10-3 and TRBJ2-3; D remains ambiguous. The V gene's germline CDR1 is ENHRY and CDR2 SYGVKD. This CDR3 comprises 12 residues. Trimming cost V 1 base and J 4 bases, with 3 bases left between them. CDR3 protein: CAISEFSDTQYF. DNA for the CDR3: TGTGCCATCAGTGAGTTTTCAGATACGCAGTATTTT.

This clone has a single count. V is TRBV7-2 and J is TRBJ2-7; TRBD1 agrees at 9 bases. The CDR3 is 16 residues long. CDR1 is SGHTA and CDR2 is FQGNSA in the germline V gene. Trimming took 1 base from V and 4 from J; bases not matched to a gene: 8. The CDR3 here is CASSLGGQGNKYEQYF. The CDR3 bases are TGTGCCAGCAGCTTAGGGGGACAGGGTAACAAGTACGAGCAGTACTTC.

This clone was seen only once. The rearrangement links TRBV28 to TRBJ2-3; D may match TRBD1 or TRBD2 (5 bases each). Per the germline V gene, CDR1 is MDHEN and CDR2 is SYDVKM. This CDR3 spans 16 amino acids. V was clipped by 6 bases and J by 7 bases, with 23 bases between them. The CDR3 DNA is TGTGCCAGCAGGAGAATCGGGACCCTCGGCGGGCATACGCAGTATTTT. Translated, it gives CASRRIGTLGGHTQYF.

The rearrangement uses TRBV2 and TRBJ2-7; D might be TRBD1 (6 bases). V was pared by 2 bases and J by 9 bases, with 11 bases between. Germline V gene sequence: CDR1 SNHLY, CDR2 FYNNEI. This CDR3 has 12 residues. The CDR3 loop is CASSEWGLGQYF. In nucleotides, the CDR3 is TGTGCCAGCAGTGAATGGGGGCTGGGGCAGTACTTC.

The count of this clone is one. The chain recombines TRBV28 with TRBJ2-7, with D unresolved. The CDR3 runs to 14 residues. Per germline, CDR1 MDHEN and CDR2 SYDVKM. Trimming stripped 2 bases from V and 6 bases from J, with 14 bases between. DNA for the CDR3: TGTGCCAGCAGTTTAAGGATAGTGGGCGGCGAGCAGTACTTC. Amino acid sequence: CASSLRIVGGEQYF.

The chain links TRBV30 to TRBJ1-2; no reliable D call. V lost 0 bases and J 7 bases, leaving 15 bases between the germline ends. Germline CDR1 is GTSNPN and CDR2 is SVGIG (reference sequence). The CDR3 length is 14 residues. In nucleotides, the CDR3 is TGTGCCTGGAGTGTATCGGGCGAATCGGGTGGCTACACCTTC. Translation: CAWSVSGESGGYTF.

This clone occurred a few times. V usage is TRBV18 and J usage is TRBJ1-1; tentatively, D is TRBD1 (6 bases). Trimming pared 4 bases from V and 2 bases from J, leaving 8 bases between. CDR3 length: 13 amino acids. Germline-derived CDR1 and CDR2 are KGHSH and LQKENI. CDR3 nucleotide sequence: TGTGCCAGCTCACGGGACACCAACACTGAAGCTTTCTTT. This encodes CASSRDTNTEAFF.